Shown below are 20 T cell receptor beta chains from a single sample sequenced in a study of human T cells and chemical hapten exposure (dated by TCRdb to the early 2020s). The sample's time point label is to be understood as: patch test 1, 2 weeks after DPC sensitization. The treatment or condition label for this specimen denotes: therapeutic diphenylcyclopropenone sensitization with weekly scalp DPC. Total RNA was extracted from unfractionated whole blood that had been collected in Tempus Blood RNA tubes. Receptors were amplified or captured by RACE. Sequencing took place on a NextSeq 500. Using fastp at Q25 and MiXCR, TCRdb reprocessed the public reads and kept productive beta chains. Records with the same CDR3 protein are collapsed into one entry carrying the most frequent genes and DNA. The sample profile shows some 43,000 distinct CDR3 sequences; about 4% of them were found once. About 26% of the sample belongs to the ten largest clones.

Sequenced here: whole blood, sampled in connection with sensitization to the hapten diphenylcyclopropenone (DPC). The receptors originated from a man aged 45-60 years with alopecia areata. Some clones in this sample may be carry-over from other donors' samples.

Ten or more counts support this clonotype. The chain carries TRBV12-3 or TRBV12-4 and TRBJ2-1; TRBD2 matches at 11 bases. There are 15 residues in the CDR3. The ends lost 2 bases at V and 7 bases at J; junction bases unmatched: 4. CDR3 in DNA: TGTGCCAGCAGTTTAACACTAGCGGGAGTTAATGAGCAGTTCTTC. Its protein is CASSLTLAGVNEQFF.

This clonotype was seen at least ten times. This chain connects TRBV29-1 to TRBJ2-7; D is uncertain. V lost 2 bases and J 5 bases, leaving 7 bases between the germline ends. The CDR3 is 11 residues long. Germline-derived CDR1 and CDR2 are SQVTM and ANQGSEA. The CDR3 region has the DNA TGCAGCGTTGAAATGGGAAACGAGCAGTACTTC. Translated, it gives CSVEMGNEQYF.

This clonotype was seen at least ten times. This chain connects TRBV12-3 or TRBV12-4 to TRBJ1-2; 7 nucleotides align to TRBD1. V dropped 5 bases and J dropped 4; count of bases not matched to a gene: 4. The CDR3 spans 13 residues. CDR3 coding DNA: TGTGCCAGCAGTGTTTGGGACAGCTATGGCTACACCTTC. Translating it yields CASSVWDSYGYTF.

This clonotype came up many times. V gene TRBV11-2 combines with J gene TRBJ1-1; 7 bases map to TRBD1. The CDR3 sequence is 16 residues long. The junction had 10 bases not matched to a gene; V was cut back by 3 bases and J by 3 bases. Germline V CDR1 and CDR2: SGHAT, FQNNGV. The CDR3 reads CASSFYGQAGDTEAFF. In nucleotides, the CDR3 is TGTGCCAGCAGCTTCTATGGACAGGCAGGGGACACTGAAGCTTTCTTT. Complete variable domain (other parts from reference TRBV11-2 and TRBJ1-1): EAGVAQSPRYKIIEKRQSVAFWCNPISGHATLYWYQQILGQGPKLLIQFQNNGVVDDSQLPKDRFSAERLKGVDSTLKIQPAKLEDSAVYLCASSFYGQAGDTEAFFGQGTRLTVV.

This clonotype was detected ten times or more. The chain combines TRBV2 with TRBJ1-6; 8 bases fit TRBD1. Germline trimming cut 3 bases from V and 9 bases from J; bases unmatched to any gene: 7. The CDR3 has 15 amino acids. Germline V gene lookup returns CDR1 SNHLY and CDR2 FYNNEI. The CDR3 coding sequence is TGTGCCAGCAGTGACAGGGGGCTTCTCGGTTCACCCCTCCACTTT. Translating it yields CASSDRGLLGSPLHF.

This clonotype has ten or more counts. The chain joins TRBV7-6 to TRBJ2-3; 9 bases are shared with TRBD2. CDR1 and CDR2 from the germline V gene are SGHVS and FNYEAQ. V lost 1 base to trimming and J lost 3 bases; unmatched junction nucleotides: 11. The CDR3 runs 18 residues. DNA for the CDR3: TGTGCCAGCAGCTTAGAAAGTGTAGCGGGAGTTTGGACAGATACGCAGTATTTT. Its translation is CASSLESVAGVWTDTQYF.

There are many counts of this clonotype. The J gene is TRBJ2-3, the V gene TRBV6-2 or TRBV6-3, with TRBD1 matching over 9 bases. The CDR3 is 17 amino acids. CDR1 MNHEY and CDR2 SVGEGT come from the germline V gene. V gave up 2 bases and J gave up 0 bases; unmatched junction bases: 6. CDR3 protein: CASSYGRGTGSTDTQYF. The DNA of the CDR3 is TGTGCCAGCAGTTACGGGAGGGGGACAGGGAGCACAGATACGCAGTATTTT.

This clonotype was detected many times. CDR3: CASRLRQGGSDEQFF. As DNA, the CDR3 is TGTGCCAGCAGACTTAGACAGGGGGGTTCGGATGAGCAGTTCTTC. The gene calls are TRBV12-3 or TRBV12-4 and TRBJ2-1; 9 bases are shared with TRBD1. V was clipped by 6 bases and J by 8 bases; unmatched bases: 11. There are 15 residues in the CDR3.

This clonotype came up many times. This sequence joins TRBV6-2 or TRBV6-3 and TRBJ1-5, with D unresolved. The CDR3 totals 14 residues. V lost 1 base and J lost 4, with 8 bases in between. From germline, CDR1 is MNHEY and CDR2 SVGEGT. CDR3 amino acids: CASSYLMGNQPQHF. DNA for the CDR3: TGTGCCAGCAGTTACTTGATGGGGAATCAGCCCCAGCATTTT.

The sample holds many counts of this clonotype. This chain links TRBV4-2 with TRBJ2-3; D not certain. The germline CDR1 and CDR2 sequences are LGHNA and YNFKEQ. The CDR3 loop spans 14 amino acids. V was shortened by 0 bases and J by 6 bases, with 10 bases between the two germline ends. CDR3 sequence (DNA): TGTGCCAGCAGCCAAGATCAAAACGGCGATACGCAGTATTTT. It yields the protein CASSQDQNGDTQYF.

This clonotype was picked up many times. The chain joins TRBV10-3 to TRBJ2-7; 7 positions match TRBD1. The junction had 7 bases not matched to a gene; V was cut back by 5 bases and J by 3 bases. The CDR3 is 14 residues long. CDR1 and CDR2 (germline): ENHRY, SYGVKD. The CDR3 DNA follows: TGTGCCATCAGTAAACAGGGGCCAATCTACGAGCAGTACTTC. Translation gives CAISKQGPIYEQYF.

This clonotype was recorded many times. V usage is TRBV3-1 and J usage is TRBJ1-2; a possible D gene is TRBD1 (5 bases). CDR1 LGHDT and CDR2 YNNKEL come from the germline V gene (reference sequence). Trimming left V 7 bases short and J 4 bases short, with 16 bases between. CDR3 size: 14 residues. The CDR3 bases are TGTGCCAGCACCTATAGGGGCCACCTCTATGGCTACACCTTC. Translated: CASTYRGHLYGYTF.

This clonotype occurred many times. DNA for the CDR3: TGTGCCAGTAGTATCCAGGGGGCTAGCAATCAGCCCCAGCATTTT. This encodes CASSIQGASNQPQHF. V usage is TRBV19 and J usage is TRBJ1-5; 8 nucleotides match TRBD1. This CDR3 region has 15 residues. After removal of 3 bases from V and 0 bases from J, the junction contained 1 base not matched to a gene. The V gene's germline CDR1 is LNHDA and CDR2 SQIVND (reference sequence). The full variable domain, completed using reference TRBV19 and TRBJ1-5, is DGGITQSPKYLFRKEGQNVTLSCEQNLNHDAMYWYRQDPGQGLRLIYYSQIVNDFQKGDIAEGYSVSREKKESFPLTVTSAQKNPTAFYLCASSIQGASNQPQHFGDGTRLSIL.

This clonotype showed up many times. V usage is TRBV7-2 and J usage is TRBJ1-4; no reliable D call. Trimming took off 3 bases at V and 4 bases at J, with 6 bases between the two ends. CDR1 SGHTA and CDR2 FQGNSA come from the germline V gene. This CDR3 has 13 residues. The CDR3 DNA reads TGTGCCAGCAGCTTGGAACTTAATGAAAAACTGTTTTTT. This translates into CASSLELNEKLFF.

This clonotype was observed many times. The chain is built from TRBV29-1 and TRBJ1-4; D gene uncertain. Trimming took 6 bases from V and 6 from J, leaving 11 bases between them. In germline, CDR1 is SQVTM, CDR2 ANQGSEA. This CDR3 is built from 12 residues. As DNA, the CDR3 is TGCAGCGTCCGCACAGATTATGAAAAACTGTTTTTT. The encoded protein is CSVRTDYEKLFF.

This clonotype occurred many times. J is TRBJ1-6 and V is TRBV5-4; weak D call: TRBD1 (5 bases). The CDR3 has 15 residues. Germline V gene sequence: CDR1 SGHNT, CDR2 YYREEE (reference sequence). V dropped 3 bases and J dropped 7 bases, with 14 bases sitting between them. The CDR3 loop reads CASSYAGAPNSPLHF. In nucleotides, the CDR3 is TGTGCCAGCAGCTATGCCGGGGCACCGAATTCACCCCTCCACTTT.

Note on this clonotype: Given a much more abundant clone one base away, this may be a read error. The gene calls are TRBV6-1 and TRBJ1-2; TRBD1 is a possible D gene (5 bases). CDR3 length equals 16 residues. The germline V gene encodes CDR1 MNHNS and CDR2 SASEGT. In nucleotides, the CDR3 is TGTGCCAGCTCGGCAGGGAAAACCCGAAGCGACTATGGCCACACCTTC. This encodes CASSAGKTRSDYGHTF.

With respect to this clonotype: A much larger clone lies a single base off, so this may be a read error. CDR3 loop: CASSQDNRRPTGTQYF. The CDR3 DNA reads as TGCGCCAGCAGCCAAGATAACAGGAGACCCACAGGTACGCAGTATTTT. The gene calls are TRBV4-1 and TRBJ2-3; tentatively, D is TRBD1 (5 bases). CDR1 is MGHRA and CDR2 is YSYEKL in the germline V gene. CDR3 length: 16 residues.

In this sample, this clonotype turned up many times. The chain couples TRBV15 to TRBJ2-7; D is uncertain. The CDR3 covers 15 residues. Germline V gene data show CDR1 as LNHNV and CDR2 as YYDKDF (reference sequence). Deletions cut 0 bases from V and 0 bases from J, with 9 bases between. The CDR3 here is CATSRDQASSYEQYF. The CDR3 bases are TGTGCCACCAGCAGAGATCAGGCAAGCTCCTACGAGCAGTACTTC.

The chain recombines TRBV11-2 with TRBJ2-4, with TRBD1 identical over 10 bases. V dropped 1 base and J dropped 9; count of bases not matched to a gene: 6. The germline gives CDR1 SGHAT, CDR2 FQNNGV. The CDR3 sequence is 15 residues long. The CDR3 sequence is CASSLGGQGEGIQYF. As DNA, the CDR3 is TGTGCCAGCAGCTTAGGTGGACAGGGGGAGGGCATTCAGTACTTC. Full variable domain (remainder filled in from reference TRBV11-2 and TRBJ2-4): EAGVAQSPRYKIIEKRQSVAFWCNPISGHATLYWYQQILGQGPKLLIQFQNNGVVDDSQLPKDRFSAERLKGVDSTLKIQPAKLEDSAVYLCASSLGGQGEGIQYFGAGTRLSVL.